This T cell receptor beta chain was found in a study of T cells in Graves' hyperthyroidism and ophthalmopathy. Notes on the study in general: Before onset, ophthalmopathy was predicted by the model a median roughly 6.4 months earlier. The authors' 13 V-J model separated ophthalmopathy from stable hyperthyroidism.

Germline V gene data show CDR1 as LGHDT and CDR2 as YNNKEL (reference sequence). The CDR3 totals 13 residues. For this clonotype: Its target is unknown. A read error may explain this, as a much larger clone is one base away.

Authors of the study amplified TCR beta CDR3 regions from RNA transcripts. HTBI primers were the set used in a first-round RT-PCR of the TCR CDR3. TCRdb re-called the multiplex PCR reads with MiXCR, one entry per CDR3 protein. Of about 260,000 distinct CDR3 sequences in the sample, over 20% were seen once. This clonotype was obtained from a man aged 25-45 years with Graves' ophthalmopathy. Sequencing was carried out using blood. The V call is TRBV3-1, the J call TRBJ1-2; D unresolved. The CDR3 DNA follows: TGTGTCAGCAGCCAAGGGATCCTCCGTGGCTACACCTTC. It is translated as CVSSQGILRGYTF.